The sequence of this T cell receptor (beta chain) was determined in a study of blood T cell repertoires in COVID-19. V was pared by 5 bases and J by 7 bases, with 18 bases between. The CDR3 covers 15 residues. Germline V lookup: CDR1 LGHNA, CDR2 YSLEER. All enrollees were roughly 18 to 100 years old and from 20 to 25 US areas. In the source study's methods: Quantification of nucleated cells was approximated via reference gene primer amplification. Only in-frame clones appear in the TCRdb table, and some are missing; sequencing was by immunoSEQ multiplex PCR. V, J and clone size were drawn from that table, and D and trimming were deduced from the DNA. Among 130,000 or so clones, 70% to 90% were seen once, and the ten largest hold around 3.2%.

This chain connects TRBV4-3 to TRBJ2-1, with D maybe TRBD2 (5 bases). Sequenced material: PBMCs or T cells enriched from blood (not recorded which). This TCR came from a woman aged 45-59 years with acute COVID-19. CDR3: CASSFSVGARNEQFF. The CDR3 DNA reads TGCGCCAGCAGCTTCTCGGTGGGAGCAAGGAATGAGCAGTTCTTC.